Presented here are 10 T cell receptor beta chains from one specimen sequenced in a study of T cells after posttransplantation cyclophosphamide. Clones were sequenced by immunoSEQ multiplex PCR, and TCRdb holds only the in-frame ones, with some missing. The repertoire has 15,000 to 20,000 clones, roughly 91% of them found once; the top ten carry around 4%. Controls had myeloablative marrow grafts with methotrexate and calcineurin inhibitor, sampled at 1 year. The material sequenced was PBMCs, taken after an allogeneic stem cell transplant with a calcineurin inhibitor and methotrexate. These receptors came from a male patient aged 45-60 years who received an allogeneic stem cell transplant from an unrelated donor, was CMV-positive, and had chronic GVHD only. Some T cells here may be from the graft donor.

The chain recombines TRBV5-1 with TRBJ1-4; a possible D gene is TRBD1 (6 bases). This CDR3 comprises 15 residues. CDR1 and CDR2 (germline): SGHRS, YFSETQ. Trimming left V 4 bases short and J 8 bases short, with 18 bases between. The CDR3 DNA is TGCGCCAGCAGCCTACAGGGCTCCGGGAGGGAAAAACTGTTTTTT. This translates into CASSLQGSGREKLFF. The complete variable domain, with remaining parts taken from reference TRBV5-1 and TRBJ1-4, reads KAGVTQTPRYLIKTRGQQVTLSCSPISGHRSVSWYQQTPGQGLQFLFEYFSETQRNKGNFPGRFSGRQFSNSRSEMNVSTLELGDSALYLCASSLQGSGREKLFFGSGTQLSVL.

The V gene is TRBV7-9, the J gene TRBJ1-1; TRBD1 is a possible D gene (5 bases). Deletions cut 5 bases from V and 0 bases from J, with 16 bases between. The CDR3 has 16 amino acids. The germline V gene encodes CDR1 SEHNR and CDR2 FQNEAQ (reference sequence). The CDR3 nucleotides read TGTGCCAGCAGCCCAAGTGGGGCAGGAATGAACACTGAAGCTTTCTTT. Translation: CASSPSGAGMNTEAFF.

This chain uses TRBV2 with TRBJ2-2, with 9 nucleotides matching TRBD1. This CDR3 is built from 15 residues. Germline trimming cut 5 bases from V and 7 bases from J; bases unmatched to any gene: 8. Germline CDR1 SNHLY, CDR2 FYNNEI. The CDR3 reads CASSSGTGKGGELFF. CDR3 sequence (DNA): TGTGCCAGCAGTTCCGGGACAGGGAAAGGCGGGGAGCTGTTTTTT.

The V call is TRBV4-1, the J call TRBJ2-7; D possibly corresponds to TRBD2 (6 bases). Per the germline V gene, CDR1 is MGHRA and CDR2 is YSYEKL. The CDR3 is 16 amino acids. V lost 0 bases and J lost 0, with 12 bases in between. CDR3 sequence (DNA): TGCGCCAGCAGCCAAGAAGTGGGGGGACCCTCCTACGAGCAGTACTTC. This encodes CASSQEVGGPSYEQYF.

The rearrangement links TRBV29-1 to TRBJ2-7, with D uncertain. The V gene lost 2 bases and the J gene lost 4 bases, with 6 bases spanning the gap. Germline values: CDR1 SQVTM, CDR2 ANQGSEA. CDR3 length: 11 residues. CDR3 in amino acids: CSVENSYEQYF. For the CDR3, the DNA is TGCAGCGTTGAAAACAGTTACGAGCAGTACTTC.

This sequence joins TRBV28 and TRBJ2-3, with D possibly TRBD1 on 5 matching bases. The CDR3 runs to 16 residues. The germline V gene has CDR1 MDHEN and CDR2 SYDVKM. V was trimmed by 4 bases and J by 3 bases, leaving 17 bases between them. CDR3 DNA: TGTGCCAGCAGTTCCGCCTTGGGGCTCCTGACAGATACGCAGTATTTT. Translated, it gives CASSSALGLLTDTQYF.

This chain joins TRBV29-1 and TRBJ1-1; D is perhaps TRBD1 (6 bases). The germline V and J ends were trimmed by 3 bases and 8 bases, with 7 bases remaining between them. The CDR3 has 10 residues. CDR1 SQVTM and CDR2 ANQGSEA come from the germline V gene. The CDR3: CSVDTGEAFF. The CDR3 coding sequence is TGCAGCGTTGATACAGGGGAAGCTTTCTTT.

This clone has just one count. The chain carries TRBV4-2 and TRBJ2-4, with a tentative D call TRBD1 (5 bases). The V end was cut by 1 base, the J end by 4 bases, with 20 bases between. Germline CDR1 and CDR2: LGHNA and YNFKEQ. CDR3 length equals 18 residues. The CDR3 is CASSQAQGYEVAKNIQYF. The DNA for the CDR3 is TGTGCCAGCAGCCAAGCGCAGGGCTATGAGGTTGCTAAAAACATTCAGTACTTC.

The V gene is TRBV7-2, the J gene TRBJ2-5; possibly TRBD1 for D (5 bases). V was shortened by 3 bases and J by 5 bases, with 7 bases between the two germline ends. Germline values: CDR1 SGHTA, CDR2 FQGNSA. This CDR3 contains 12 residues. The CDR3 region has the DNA TGTGCCAGCAGCTTGTCAGGGGAGACCCAGTACTTC. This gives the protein CASSLSGETQYF.

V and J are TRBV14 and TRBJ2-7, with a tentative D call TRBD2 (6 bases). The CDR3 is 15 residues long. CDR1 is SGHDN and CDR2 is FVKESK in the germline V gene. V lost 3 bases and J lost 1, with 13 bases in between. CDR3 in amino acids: CASSQASDASYEQYF. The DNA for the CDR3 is TGTGCCAGCAGCCAGGCTAGCGACGCGTCCTACGAGCAGTACTTC. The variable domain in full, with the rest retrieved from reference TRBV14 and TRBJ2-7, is EAGVTQFPSHSVIEKGQTVTLRCDPISGHDNLYWYRRVMGKEIKFLLHFVKESKQDESGMPNNRFLAERTGGTYSTLKVQPAELEDSGVYFCASSQASDASYEQYFGPGTRLTVT.